The 14 T cell receptor beta chains below all came from one sample that was sequenced in a study of shared clonotypes between healthy human individuals. Profiled with immunoSEQ multiplex PCR; TCRdb holds only in-frame clones, not every one. The repertoire holds 1 million to 1.2 million clones, roughly 80% seen once, with almost 0.9% in the top ten. Source material: memory CD4+ T cells from PBMCs. Subset given: CD45RA-negative fraction. The receptors derive from a man aged 18-30 years in good health. Some clones in this sample may be carry-over from other donors' samples.

This chain connects TRBV28 to TRBJ2-5, with a possible D match to TRBD2 (6 bases). CDR3 size: 12 residues. Germline CDR1 is MDHEN and CDR2 is SYDVKM. The CDR3 bases are TGTGCAACGGGACTGACACAAGAGACCCAGTACTTC. This sequence encodes CATGLTQETQYF.

This chain joins TRBV2 and TRBJ1-1; D is unclear. The CDR3 spans 13 residues. Deletions cut 4 bases from V and 1 base from J, with 7 bases between. Germline V gene data show CDR1 as SNHLY and CDR2 as FYNNEI. The CDR3, as DNA: TGTGCCAGCAGTGCGAGCGAGAACACTGAAGCTTTCTTT. Amino acids: CASSASENTEAFF.

The rearrangement joins TRBV6-6 to TRBJ2-2; D is uncertain. Germline V gives CDR1 MNHNY, CDR2 SVGAGI (reference sequence). The CDR3 contains 13 residues. Trimming removed 2 bases at V and 6 bases at J, with 7 bases between. The CDR3 here is CASSYISAGELFF. In DNA form, the CDR3 reads TGTGCCAGCAGTTACATCTCGGCCGGGGAGCTGTTTTTT.

The chain carries TRBV7-8 and TRBJ2-7; 10 bases are a match to TRBD2. The length of the CDR3 is 16 residues. Germline V gives CDR1 SGHVS, CDR2 FQNEAQ. V shed 4 bases and J 2 bases; nucleotides not matched to a gene: 8. The CDR3 DNA reads as TGTGCCAGCAGCTCCCCCCTAGCGGGAGTAACCTACGAGCAGTACTTC. This codes for CASSSPLAGVTYEQYF.

V is TRBV9 and J is TRBJ2-2; D perhaps matches TRBD2 (6 bases). The germline V gene has CDR1 SGDLS and CDR2 YYNGEE. The CDR3 is made up of 15 amino acids. Trimming stripped 3 bases from V and 0 bases from J, with 9 bases between. Here the CDR3 reads CASSERVTNTGELFF. DNA of the CDR3: TGTGCCAGCAGCGAGCGGGTTACGAACACCGGGGAGCTGTTTTTT. Supplemented by reference TRBV9 and TRBJ2-2, the full variable domain reads DSGVTQTPKHLITATGQRVTLRCSPRSGDLSVYWYQQSLDQGLQFLIQYYNGEERAKGNILERFSAQQFPDLHSELNLSSLELGDSALYFCASSERVTNTGELFFGEGSRLTVL.

CDR3 nucleotide sequence: TGTGCCAGCAGCTTGGGCTGGAACACCGGGGAGCTGTTTTTT. It encodes CASSLGWNTGELFF. The V gene is TRBV11-2, the J gene TRBJ2-2; no firm D call. The CDR3 sequence is 14 residues long. Per germline, CDR1 SGHAT and CDR2 FQNNGV. V was pared by 3 bases and J by 1 base, with 6 bases between.

There are many counts of this clone. This chain uses TRBV2 with TRBJ1-1, with unresolved D. Trimming took 5 bases from V and 1 from J, leaving 11 bases between them. CDR1 SNHLY and CDR2 FYNNEI come from the germline V gene. The CDR3 loop spans 14 amino acids. CDR3 in amino acids: CASSSQTQNTEAFF. CDR3 bases: TGTGCCAGCAGTTCACAGACCCAGAACACTGAAGCTTTCTTT. The full variable domain, rest sourced from reference TRBV2 and TRBJ1-1, is EPEVTQTPSHQVTQMGQEVILRCVPISNHLYFYWYRQILGQKVEFLVSFYNNEISEKSEIFDDQFSVERPDGSNFTLKIRSTKLEDSAMYFCASSSQTQNTEAFFGQGTRLTVV.

Note on this clone: Other nucleotide sequences in the sample specify the same CDR3. The genes are TRBV6-5 and TRBJ2-5, with D perhaps matching TRBD2 (6 bases). The CDR3 length is 13 residues. Germline V gene lookup returns CDR1 MNHEY and CDR2 SVGAGI. Between the trimmed V and J ends, which lost 5 bases and 1 base, there was a span of 8 bases. The CDR3 is CASSTGLQETQYF. CDR3 nucleotides: TGTGCCAGCAGTACGGGACTCCAAGAGACCCAGTACTTC.

This sequence joins TRBV25-1 and TRBJ2-5, with TRBD2 matching 8 bases. Trimming at V came to 6 bases and at J to 4 bases, leaving 7 bases not matched to a gene. CDR3 length: 14 residues. Per germline, CDR1 MGHDK and CDR2 SYGVNS. This chain's CDR3 is CASRRSRGGETQYF. In DNA form, the CDR3 reads TGTGCCAGCAGGCGAAGTCGGGGGGGAGAGACCCAGTACTTC. Full variable domain (missing parts from reference TRBV25-1 and TRBJ2-5): EADIYQTPRYLVIGTGKKITLECSQTMGHDKMYWYQQDPGMELHLIHYSYGVNSTEKGDLSSESTVSRIRTEHFPLTLESARPSHTSQYLCASRRSRGGETQYFGPGTRLLVL.

The V call is TRBV7-9, the J call TRBJ2-3; D possibly corresponds to TRBD1 (6 bases). Trimming pared 8 bases from V and 1 base from J, leaving 19 bases between. The germline CDR1 and CDR2 sequences are SEHNR and FQNEAQ (reference sequence). The CDR3 loop spans 16 amino acids. The chain's CDR3 is CASPTGQGSGTDTQYF. In nucleotides, the CDR3 is TGTGCCAGCCCTACAGGGCAGGGGTCTGGCACAGATACGCAGTATTTT.

The V gene is TRBV2, the J gene TRBJ1-2; D possibly corresponds to TRBD1 (5 bases). Trimming cost V 6 bases and J 8 bases, with 13 bases left between them. The germline V gene encodes CDR1 SNHLY and CDR2 FYNNEI. The CDR3 extends over 12 amino acids. CDR3 loop: CASSAIRDGYTF. The CDR3 nucleotides are TGTGCCAGCAGCGCGATCAGGGACGGCTACACCTTC.

V gene TRBV2 combines with J gene TRBJ1-5; D remains ambiguous. V was trimmed by 1 base and J by 6 bases, leaving 16 bases between them. Germline CDR1 is SNHLY and CDR2 is FYNNEI. This CDR3 has 16 residues. The CDR3 is CASSEDGVRGGQPQHF. The CDR3 DNA reads TGTGCCAGCAGTGAAGATGGCGTTCGGGGAGGTCAGCCCCAGCATTTT.

The J gene is TRBJ2-1, the V gene TRBV4-1; 12 bases fit TRBD1. V was clipped by 2 bases and J by 10 bases; unmatched bases: 6. Germline V gene sequence: CDR1 MGHRA, CDR2 YSYEKL. CDR3 size: 15 residues. The CDR3 sequence: CASSQRWDRGHEQFF. The CDR3 bases are TGCGCCAGCAGCCAAAGATGGGACAGGGGGCACGAGCAGTTCTTC.

To note about this clone: Other DNA variants within this sample encode the same CDR3. The chain recombines TRBV5-1 with TRBJ2-2; a weak D match, TRBD1 (6 bases). Germline V gives CDR1 SGHRS, CDR2 YFSETQ. CDR3 size: 13 residues. Trimming pared 4 bases from V and 6 bases from J, leaving 10 bases between. The CDR3 region has the DNA TGCGCCAGCAGCAATACAGGGTCCGGGGAGCTGTTTTTT. Protein sequence: CASSNTGSGELFF.